A single TCR beta chain is shown here with its context. Its matching antigen is unknown. Germline CDR1 MNHNS, CDR2 SASEGT. V was clipped by 3 bases and J by 3 bases, with 22 bases between them. The CDR3 has 18 residues. This entry comes from a study of graft-versus-host responses after intestinal transplantation. Findings and caveats of the study: GvH clones turned up in recipient marrow; some had shown up first in ileum or blood.

Profiling relied on immunoSEQ multiplex PCR, and the TCRdb table lists in-frame clones only, not all of them. The table includes over 75,000 clones, around 86% detected once. This TCR was sampled from a human donor who was the organ donor for an intestinal transplant. The sequences come from unstimulated CD8+ T cells sorted from spleen or lymph node cells, collected before transplant. The rearrangement joins TRBV6-1 to TRBJ2-3, with D unclear. CDR3 in DNA: TGTGCCAGCAGTGAGGTTATGGGCTATGGAGTAGAGACAGATACGCAGTATTTT. Translated: CASSEVMGYGVETDTQYF.